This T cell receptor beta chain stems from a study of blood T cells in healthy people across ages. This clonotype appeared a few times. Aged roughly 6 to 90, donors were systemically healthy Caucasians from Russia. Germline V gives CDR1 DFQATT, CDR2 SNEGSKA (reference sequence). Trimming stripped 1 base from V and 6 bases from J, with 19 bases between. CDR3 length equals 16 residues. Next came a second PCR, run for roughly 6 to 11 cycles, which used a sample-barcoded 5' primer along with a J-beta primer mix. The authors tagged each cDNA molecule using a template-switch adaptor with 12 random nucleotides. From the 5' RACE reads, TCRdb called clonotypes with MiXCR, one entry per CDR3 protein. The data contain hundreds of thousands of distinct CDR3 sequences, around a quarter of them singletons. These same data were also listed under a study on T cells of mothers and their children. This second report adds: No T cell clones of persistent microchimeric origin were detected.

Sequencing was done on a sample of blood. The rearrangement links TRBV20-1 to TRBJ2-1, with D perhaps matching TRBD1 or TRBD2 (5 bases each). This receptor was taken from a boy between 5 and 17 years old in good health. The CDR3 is CSARGVRPGRRNEQFF. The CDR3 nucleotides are TGCAGTGCTAGAGGAGTAAGGCCGGGGCGACGCAATGAGCAGTTCTTC.